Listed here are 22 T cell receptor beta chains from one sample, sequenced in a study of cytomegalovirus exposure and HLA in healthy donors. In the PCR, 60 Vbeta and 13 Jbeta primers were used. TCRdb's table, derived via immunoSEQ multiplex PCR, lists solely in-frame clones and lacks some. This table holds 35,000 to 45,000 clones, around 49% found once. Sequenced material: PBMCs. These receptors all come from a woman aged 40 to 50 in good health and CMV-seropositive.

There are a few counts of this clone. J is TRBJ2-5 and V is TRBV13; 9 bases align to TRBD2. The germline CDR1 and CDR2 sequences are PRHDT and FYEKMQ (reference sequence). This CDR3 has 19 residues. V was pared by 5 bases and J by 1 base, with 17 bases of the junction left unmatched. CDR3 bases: TGTGCCAGCAGCCCCCCGTTAGCGGGGGACCCCTTGGGCCAAGAGACCCAGTACTTC. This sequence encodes CASSPPLAGDPLGQETQYF.

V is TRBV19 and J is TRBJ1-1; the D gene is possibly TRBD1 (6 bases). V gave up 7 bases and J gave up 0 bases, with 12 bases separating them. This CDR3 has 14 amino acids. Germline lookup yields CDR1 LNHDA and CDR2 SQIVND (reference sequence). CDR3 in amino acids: CASMGAGLNTEAFF. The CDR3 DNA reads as TGTGCCAGTATGGGGGCAGGGTTGAACACTGAAGCTTTCTTT. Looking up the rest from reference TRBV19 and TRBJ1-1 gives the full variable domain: DGGITQSPKYLFRKEGQNVTLSCEQNLNHDAMYWYRQDPGQGLRLIYYSQIVNDFQKGDIAEGYSVSREKKESFPLTVTSAQKNPTAFYLCASMGAGLNTEAFFGQGTRLTVV.

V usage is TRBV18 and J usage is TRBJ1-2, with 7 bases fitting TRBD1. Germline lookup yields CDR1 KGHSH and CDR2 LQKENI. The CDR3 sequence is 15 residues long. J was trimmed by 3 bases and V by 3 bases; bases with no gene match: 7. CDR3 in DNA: TGTGCCAGCTCACCCCAGACAGGGTTTGACTATGGCTACACCTTC. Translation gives CASSPQTGFDYGYTF.

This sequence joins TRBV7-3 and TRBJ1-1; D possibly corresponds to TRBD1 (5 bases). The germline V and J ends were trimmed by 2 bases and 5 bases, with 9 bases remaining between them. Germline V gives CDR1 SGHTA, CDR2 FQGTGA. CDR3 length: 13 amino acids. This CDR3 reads CASSLEGATEAFF. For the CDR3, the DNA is TGTGCCAGCAGCTTAGAAGGGGCAACTGAAGCTTTCTTT.

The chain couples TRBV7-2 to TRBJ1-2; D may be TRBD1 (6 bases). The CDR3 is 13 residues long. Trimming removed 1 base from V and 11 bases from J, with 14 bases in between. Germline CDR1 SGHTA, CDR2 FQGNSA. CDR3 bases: TGTGCCAGCAGCTTAGTGCAGGGGAGAGAATACACCTTC. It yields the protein CASSLVQGREYTF.

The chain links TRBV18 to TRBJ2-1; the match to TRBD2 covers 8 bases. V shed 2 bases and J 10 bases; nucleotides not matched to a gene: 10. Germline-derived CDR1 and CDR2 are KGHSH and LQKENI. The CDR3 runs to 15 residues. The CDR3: CASSPSSGSRREQFF. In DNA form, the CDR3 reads TGTGCCAGCTCACCATCTAGCGGGTCCCGGCGGGAGCAGTTCTTC.

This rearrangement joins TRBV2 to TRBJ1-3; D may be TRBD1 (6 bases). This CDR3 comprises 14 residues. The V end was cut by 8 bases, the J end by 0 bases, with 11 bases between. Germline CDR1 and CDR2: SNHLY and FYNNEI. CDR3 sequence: CASLTGPSGNTIYF. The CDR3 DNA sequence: TGTGCCAGCCTGACAGGCCCCTCTGGAAACACCATATATTTT. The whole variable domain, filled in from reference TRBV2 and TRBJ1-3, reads EPEVTQTPSHQVTQMGQEVILRCVPISNHLYFYWYRQILGQKVEFLVSFYNNEISEKSEIFDDQFSVERPDGSNFTLKIRSTKLEDSAMYFCASLTGPSGNTIYFGEGSWLTVV.

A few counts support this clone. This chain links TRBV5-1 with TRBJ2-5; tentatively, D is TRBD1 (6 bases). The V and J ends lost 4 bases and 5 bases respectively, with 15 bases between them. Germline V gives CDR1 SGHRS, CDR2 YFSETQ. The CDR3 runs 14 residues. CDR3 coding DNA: TGCGCCAGCAGCCTACAGGGAATGGGGGAGACCCAGTACTTC. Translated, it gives CASSLQGMGETQYF.

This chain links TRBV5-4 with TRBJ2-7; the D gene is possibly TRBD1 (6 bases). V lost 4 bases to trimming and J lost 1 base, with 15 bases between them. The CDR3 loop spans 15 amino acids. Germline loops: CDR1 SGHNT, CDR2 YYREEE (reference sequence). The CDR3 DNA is TGTGCCAGCAGCCGTGACAGGTCTCTATCCTACGAGCAGTACTTC. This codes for CASSRDRSLSYEQYF.

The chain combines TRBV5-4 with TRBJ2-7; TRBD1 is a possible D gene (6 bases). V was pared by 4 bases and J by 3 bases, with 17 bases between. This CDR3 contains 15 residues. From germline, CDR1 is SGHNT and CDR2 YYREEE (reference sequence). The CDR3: CASSPGYGQLYEQYF. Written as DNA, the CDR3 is TGTGCCAGCAGCCCTGGCTACGGACAGCTCTACGAGCAGTACTTC.

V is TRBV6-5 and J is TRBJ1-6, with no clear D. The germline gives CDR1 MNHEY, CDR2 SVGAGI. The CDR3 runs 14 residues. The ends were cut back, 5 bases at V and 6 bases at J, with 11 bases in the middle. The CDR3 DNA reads TGTGCCAGCAGTGGGAGGGCTGGTAATTCACCCCTCCACTTT. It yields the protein CASSGRAGNSPLHF.

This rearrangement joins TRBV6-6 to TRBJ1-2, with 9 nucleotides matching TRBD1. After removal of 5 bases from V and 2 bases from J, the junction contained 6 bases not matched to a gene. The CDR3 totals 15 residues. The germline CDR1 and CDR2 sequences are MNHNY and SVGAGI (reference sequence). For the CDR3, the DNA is TGTGCCAGCAGTGACACAGGGGGCGGAAACTATGGCTACACCTTC. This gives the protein CASSDTGGGNYGYTF.

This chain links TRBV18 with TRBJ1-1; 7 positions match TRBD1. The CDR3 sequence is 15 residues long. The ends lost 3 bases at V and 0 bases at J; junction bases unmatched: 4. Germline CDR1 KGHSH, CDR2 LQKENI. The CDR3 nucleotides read TGTGCCAGCTCACCCGGACAGGTCATGAACACTGAAGCTTTCTTT. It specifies CASSPGQVMNTEAFF. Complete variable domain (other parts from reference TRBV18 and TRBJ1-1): NAGVMQNPRHLVRRRGQEARLRCSPMKGHSHVYWYRQLPEEGLKFMVYLQKENIIDESGMPKERFSAEFPKEGPSILRIQQVVRGDSAAYFCASSPGQVMNTEAFFGQGTRLTVV.

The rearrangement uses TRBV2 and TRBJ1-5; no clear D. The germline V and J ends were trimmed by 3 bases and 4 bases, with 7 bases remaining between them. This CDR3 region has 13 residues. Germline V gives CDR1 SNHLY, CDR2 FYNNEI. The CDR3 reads CASSDTFNQPQHF. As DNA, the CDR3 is TGTGCCAGCAGTGACACTTTTAATCAGCCCCAGCATTTT. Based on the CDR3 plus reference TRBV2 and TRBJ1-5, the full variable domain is EPEVTQTPSHQVTQMGQEVILRCVPISNHLYFYWYRQILGQKVEFLVSFYNNEISEKSEIFDDQFSVERPDGSNFTLKIRSTKLEDSAMYFCASSDTFNQPQHFGDGTRLSIL.

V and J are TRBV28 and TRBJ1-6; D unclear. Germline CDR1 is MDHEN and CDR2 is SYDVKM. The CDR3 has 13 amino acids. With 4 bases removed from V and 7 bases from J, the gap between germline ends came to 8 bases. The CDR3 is CASSSSTNSPLHF. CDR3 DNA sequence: TGTGCCAGCAGTTCCTCTACCAATTCACCCCTCCACTTT.

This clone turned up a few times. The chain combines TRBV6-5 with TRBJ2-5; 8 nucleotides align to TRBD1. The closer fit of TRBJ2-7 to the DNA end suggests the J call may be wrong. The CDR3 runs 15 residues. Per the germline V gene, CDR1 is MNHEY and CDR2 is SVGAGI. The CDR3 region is CASSYRTGIGLEQYF. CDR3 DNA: TGTGCCAGCAGTTACCGGACAGGGATTGGCCTCGAGCAGTACTTC.

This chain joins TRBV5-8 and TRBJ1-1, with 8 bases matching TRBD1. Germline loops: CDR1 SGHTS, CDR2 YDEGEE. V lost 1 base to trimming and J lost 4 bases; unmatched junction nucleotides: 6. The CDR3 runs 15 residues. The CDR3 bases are TGTGCCAGCAGCTTGAAAGGACAGGGTGCCACTGAAGCTTTCTTT. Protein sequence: CASSLKGQGATEAFF.

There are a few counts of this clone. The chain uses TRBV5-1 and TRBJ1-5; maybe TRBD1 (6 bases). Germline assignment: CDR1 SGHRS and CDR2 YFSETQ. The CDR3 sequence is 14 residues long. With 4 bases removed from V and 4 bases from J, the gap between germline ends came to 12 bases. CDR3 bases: TGCGCCAGCAGCGAGGGGGGGGGAAATCAGCCCCAGCATTTT. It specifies CASSEGGGNQPQHF.

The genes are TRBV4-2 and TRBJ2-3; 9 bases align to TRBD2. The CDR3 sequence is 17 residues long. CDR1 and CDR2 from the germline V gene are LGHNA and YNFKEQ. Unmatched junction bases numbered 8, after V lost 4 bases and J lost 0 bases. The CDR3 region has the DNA TGTGCCAGCAGCCGAACGGCTAGCGGGGTTAGCACAGATACGCAGTATTTT. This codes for CASSRTASGVSTDTQYF.

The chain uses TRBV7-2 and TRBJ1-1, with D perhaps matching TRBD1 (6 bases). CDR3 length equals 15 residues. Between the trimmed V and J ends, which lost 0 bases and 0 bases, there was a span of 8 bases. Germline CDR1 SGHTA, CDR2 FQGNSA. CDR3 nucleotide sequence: TGTGCCAGCAGCTTAGCGGGGACAATGAACACTGAAGCTTTCTTT. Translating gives CASSLAGTMNTEAFF.

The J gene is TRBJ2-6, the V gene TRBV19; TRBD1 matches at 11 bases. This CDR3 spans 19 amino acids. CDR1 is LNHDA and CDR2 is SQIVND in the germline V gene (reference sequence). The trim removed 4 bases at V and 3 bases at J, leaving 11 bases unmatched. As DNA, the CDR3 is TGTGCCAGTAGTAGAGGTTGGACAGGGGGCGCGTATGGGGCCAACGTCCTGACTTTC. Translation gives CASSRGWTGGAYGANVLTF.

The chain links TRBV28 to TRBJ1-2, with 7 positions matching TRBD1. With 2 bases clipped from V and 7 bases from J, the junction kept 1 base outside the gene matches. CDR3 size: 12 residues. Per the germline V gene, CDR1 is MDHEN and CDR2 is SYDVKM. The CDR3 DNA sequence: TGTGCCAGCAGTTTAAACAGGGGTGGCTACACCTTC. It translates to CASSLNRGGYTF.